These 18 T cell receptor beta chains were all obtained from the same sample, sequenced in a study of CD8+ T cells in alopecia areata. Isolated RNA was reverse transcribed into cDNA used as the sequencing template. The method was immunoSEQ multiplex PCR; TCRdb's version includes in-frame clones alone and lacks a portion of them. The repertoire consists of 190,000 or so clones, with roughly 53% occurring once and the leading ten covering around 13%. Sample treatment: oral pan-JAK inhibitor, 5-10 mg twice daily. The source was CD8+ T cells sorted from blood, collected at week 24, from a patient treated with tofacitinib. Receptors were obtained from a human donor with alopecia areata.

This chain uses TRBV7-9 with TRBJ2-1; no clear D gene. CDR1 is SEHNR, CDR2 FQNEAQ, per germline (reference sequence). CDR3 length equals 13 residues. V lost 4 bases, J lost 6 bases, and 10 bases lay in between. The CDR3 bases are TGTGCCAGCAGCTCAGAGATGTCCAATGAGCAGTTCTTC. Protein product: CASSSEMSNEQFF.

The chain has TRBV7-6 and TRBJ1-1, with 7 bases fitting TRBD1. The CDR3 totals 13 residues. V trimming: 5 bases; J trimming: 4 bases; junction bases outside the gene matches: 4. The germline gives CDR1 SGHVS, CDR2 FNYEAQ. CDR3 in amino acids: CASSQNRGTEAFF. The CDR3 DNA reads as TGTGCCAGCAGCCAAAACAGGGGCACTGAAGCTTTCTTT.

This chain connects TRBV7-9 to TRBJ2-5; tentatively, D is TRBD1 (6 bases). The ends were cut back, 4 bases at V and 5 bases at J, with 17 bases in the middle. This CDR3 has 15 amino acids. Looked up from germline, CDR1 is SEHNR and CDR2 is FQNEAQ (reference sequence). DNA of the CDR3: TGTGCCAGCAGCTCAAACCCTACAGGGCGGGAGACCCAGTACTTC. The encoded protein is CASSSNPTGRETQYF.

This chain links TRBV4-1 with TRBJ2-1; 8 bases agree with TRBD2. Germline loops: CDR1 MGHRA, CDR2 YSYEKL. There are 17 residues in the CDR3. Germline trimming cut 2 bases from V and 3 bases from J; bases unmatched to any gene: 9. DNA of the CDR3: TGCGCCAGCAGCCAACCCGTAAGCGGGGGCTACTACAATGAGCAGTTCTTC. Amino acid sequence: CASSQPVSGGYYNEQFF.

This clone was counted only a few times. This chain uses TRBV30 with TRBJ2-1, with a tentative D call TRBD1 (5 bases). CDR3 length: 11 amino acids. Looked up from germline, CDR1 is GTSNPN and CDR2 is SVGIG (reference sequence). V was shortened by 5 bases and J by 7 bases, with 9 bases between the two germline ends. This chain's CDR3 is CAWSTVNEQFF. The CDR3 coding sequence is TGTGCCTGGTCGACAGTTAATGAGCAGTTCTTC.

This rearrangement joins TRBV29-1 to TRBJ1-2; no reliable D call. The CDR3 totals 15 residues. Germline assignment: CDR1 SQVTM and CDR2 ANQGSEA. The V end lost 0 bases, the J end lost 2 bases, and 13 bases lay between the germline ends. CDR3: CSVEDSYRINYGYTF. In nucleotides, the CDR3 is TGCAGCGTTGAAGATTCGTACAGAATAAACTATGGCTACACCTTC.

This sequence joins TRBV5-1 and TRBJ2-1; D possibly corresponds to TRBD1 (6 bases). V dropped 0 bases and J dropped 3 bases, with 10 bases sitting between them. The CDR3 runs to 15 residues. Germline loops: CDR1 SGHRS, CDR2 YFSETQ. The CDR3 here is CASSLVRGGYNEQFF. CDR3 in DNA: TGCGCCAGCAGCTTGGTCAGGGGTGGCTACAATGAGCAGTTCTTC.

This clone appeared once. The V call is TRBV6-6, the J call TRBJ1-5; D is unresolved. V was trimmed by 6 bases and J by 0 bases, leaving 15 bases between them. The CDR3 is 16 residues long. Germline assignment: CDR1 MNHNY and CDR2 SVGAGI (reference sequence). The CDR3 loop reads CASSSWGDDSNQPQHF. CDR3 in DNA: TGTGCCAGCAGCTCATGGGGAGACGATAGCAATCAGCCCCAGCATTTT.

The chain combines TRBV6-5 with TRBJ2-1; D unresolved. This CDR3 is built from 13 residues. The germline gives CDR1 MNHEY, CDR2 SVGAGI. The V end was cut by 2 bases, the J end by 5 bases, with 7 bases between. The CDR3 nucleotides read TGTGCCAGCAGTTACGCCCAAAACAATGAGCAGTTCTTC. It encodes CASSYAQNNEQFF.

This clone occurred a few times. V usage is TRBV5-6 and J usage is TRBJ2-1; D remains ambiguous. Germline assignment: CDR1 SGHDT and CDR2 YYEEEE. The CDR3 is 12 amino acids. Trimming stripped 1 base from V and 5 bases from J, with 4 bases between. The CDR3 region is CASSLTDNEQFF. In DNA form, the CDR3 reads TGTGCCAGCAGCTTGACAGACAATGAGCAGTTCTTC. Full variable domain (missing parts from reference TRBV5-6 and TRBJ2-1): DAGVTQSPTHLIKTRGQQVTLRCSPKSGHDTVSWYQQALGQGPQFIFQYYEEEERQRGNFPDRFSGHQFPNYSSELNVNALLLGDSALYLCASSLTDNEQFFGPGTRLTVL.

V is TRBV13 and J is TRBJ1-1, with D tentatively TRBD1 (5 bases). Looked up from germline, CDR1 is PRHDT and CDR2 is FYEKMQ (reference sequence). The V gene lost 3 bases and the J gene lost 8 bases, with 13 bases spanning the gap. The CDR3 sequence is 13 residues long. CDR3 loop: CASSLGRSGEAFF. Written as DNA, the CDR3 is TGTGCCAGCAGCTTGGGCCGATCAGGGGAAGCTTTCTTT.

V and J are TRBV5-1 and TRBJ2-3; 7 bases agree with TRBD2. Germline CDR1 SGHRS, CDR2 YFSETQ. Germline trimming cut 4 bases from V and 6 bases from J; bases unmatched to any gene: 8. The CDR3 is 14 residues long. DNA of the CDR3: TGCGCCAGCAGCCGGGACTACCTCACGGATACGCAGTATTTT. Translation: CASSRDYLTDTQYF.

The chain is built from TRBV4-2 and TRBJ2-7; no firm D call. V shed 3 bases and J shed 0 bases, with 9 bases lying between them. The CDR3 consists of 14 residues. Germline CDR1 LGHNA, CDR2 YNFKEQ. CDR3 in amino acids: CASSQGLFSYEQYF. The CDR3, as DNA: TGTGCCAGCAGCCAGGGTCTTTTCTCCTACGAGCAGTACTTC.

The DNA of the CDR3 is TGTGCCAGCAGTTGGGGGATGAACACCGGGGAGCTGTTTTTT. Its translation is CASSWGMNTGELFF. V is TRBV5-6 and J is TRBJ2-2, with D perhaps given as TRBD1 or TRBD2 (5 bases each). V shed 5 bases and J shed 1 base, with 9 bases lying between them. CDR1 and CDR2 (germline): SGHDT, YYEEEE. The CDR3 length is 14 residues.

This rearrangement joins TRBV30 to TRBJ2-1; 15 bases match TRBD2. After removal of 2 bases from V and 6 bases from J, the junction contained 2 bases not matched to a gene. The CDR3 is made up of 15 amino acids. Germline CDR1 GTSNPN, CDR2 SVGIG (reference sequence). CDR3 sequence reads: CAWSPGLAGGNEQFF. In DNA, the CDR3 is TGTGCCTGGAGTCCGGGACTAGCGGGGGGCAATGAGCAGTTCTTC.

This clone has just a few counts. This chain uses TRBV30 with TRBJ2-2, with D unclear. Trimming stripped 1 base from V and 9 bases from J, with 6 bases between. Germline CDR1 GTSNPN, CDR2 SVGIG (reference sequence). CDR3 length equals 11 residues. The CDR3 nucleotides are TGTGCCTGGAGTGGTGAGAGGGAGCTGTTTTTT. Its translation is CAWSGERELFF.

In its sample, this clone was seen a few times. V is TRBV18 and J is TRBJ1-6; D is ambiguous. Trimming stripped 0 bases from V and 0 bases from J, with 9 bases between. The CDR3 length is 17 residues. The germline gives CDR1 KGHSH, CDR2 LQKENI. The CDR3 sequence: CASSPPNQYSYNSPLHF. DNA for the CDR3: TGTGCCAGCTCACCACCGAATCAATACTCCTATAATTCACCCCTCCACTTT.

The table lists this clone with a few counts. This rearrangement joins TRBV6-5 to TRBJ2-1; TRBD1 matches 7 bases. Trimming cost V 6 bases and J 6 bases; bases outside gene matches: 5. CDR1 is MNHEY and CDR2 is SVGAGI in the germline V gene. CDR3 length: 13 amino acids. The CDR3 sequence is CASSPGTVNEQFF. As DNA, the CDR3 is TGTGCCAGCAGCCCCGGGACAGTCAATGAGCAGTTCTTC.